What follows describes a single TCR beta chain. The antigen is unknown. Time point given: 4-8 weeks after completion of therapy. Using immunoSEQ multiplex PCR, the repertoire was profiled, and TCRdb retains in-frame clones only, with some absent. This repertoire shows almost 20,000 clones, about 81% found once; its top ten account for about 8.7%. The data originate from a study of T cell therapy after organ transplantation. Overall study: T cells were expanded about 14 days with 30 CMV class I/II epitopes. Of ten patients, eight responded clinically and two did not.

Study observations and caveats: Nonresponders had marked pretherapy clonal expansions and little post-therapy change. CD8 clonality fold change after therapy inversely tracked pretherapy clonality.

J was trimmed by 4 bases and V by 6 bases; bases with no gene match: 3. The CDR3 loop spans 12 amino acids. Germline-derived CDR1 and CDR2 are SGHAT and FQNNGV. The chain joins TRBV11-2 to TRBJ2-7, with 7 bases matching TRBD1. The source was CD8+ T cells from blood, collected after autologous CMV-specific T cell therapy. The source of this sequence is a human patient who had received a solid organ transplant and had CMV disease. Certain T cells may be donor cells from the graft. CDR3 residues: CASRQGQYEQYF. DNA for the CDR3: TGTGCCAGCAGACAGGGACAGTACGAGCAGTACTTC. Full variable domain (outside the CDR3, taken from reference TRBV11-2 and TRBJ2-7): EAGVAQSPRYKIIEKRQSVAFWCNPISGHATLYWYQQILGQGPKLLIQFQNNGVVDDSQLPKDRFSAERLKGVDSTLKIQPAKLEDSAVYLCASRQGQYEQYFGPGTRLTVT.